The T cell receptor (beta chain) under discussion was sequenced for a study of cytomegalovirus exposure and HLA in healthy donors (TCRdb year 2017). About the study as a whole: An earlier analysis of some 600 of the donors reported 276 Gb of sequence data and about 120 million unique TCR beta sequences obtained from around 170 million T cells. Approximately 300 gigabases of sequencing data and 70 million to 85 million unique TCR sequences were included in an early release covering roughly 600 HLA-typed donors. The genetic ancestry cluster associated with self-reported Caucasian donors included 81% of the roughly 400 genotyped donors. The study aimed to test whether signatures of past pathogen exposure could be identified by cataloging public T cell receptors. The study used immunosequencing to profile the T cell repertoires of 666 subjects and linked those repertoires to cytomegalovirus serostatus. Along with the approximately 650-subject first cohort, a separate validation cohort of about 110 different subjects was used. To predict cytomegalovirus infection status, the study brought together high-throughput TCR immunosequencing, statistical association of individual TCRs with disease status, and machine learning. A later analysis re-examined previously published TCR beta repertoires from over 500 donors and added high-resolution HLA genotyping to investigate patterns of TCR occurrence. Rather than drawing on any new phenotypic data, the later analysis identified candidate immune exposures from TCR beta sequences and the way those sequences occurred across donors. An earlier analysis of several hundred of the donors applied high-throughput TCR beta sequencing to assess whether each TCR beta V gene segment acted as functional or pseudogenic. Donor age, sex, ethnicity and CMV serostatus were compiled alongside the repertoire data. In a later genetic analysis, genome-wide SNP genotypes for about 55% of the roughly 700 donors were used, and that subset was treated as a discovery cohort. All discovery cohort repertoires had been generated using a single sequencing platform. Class I and class II HLA loci were covered by the typing at four-digit resolution. The number of typed donors differed by locus: about 629-640 for A, B, C, DRB1 and DQB1; 522 for DQA1; about 600 for DPA1; and roughly 490 for DPB1. Roughly 5 DR-DQ haplotypes were handled as single units for association and clustering, since linkage in the cohort was strong. On average, roughly 250,000 unique TCR beta nucleotide sequences were sequenced per donor among 398 genotyped donors of the cohort, with 15% to 20% of those sequences being non-productive. Study-wide conclusions, independent of this receptor: In a later analysis, several top co-occurrence clusters were reported to appear linked to parvovirus B19, influenza, CMV and Epstein-Barr virus. At a false discovery rate of 0.05, a later analysis linked under 20,000 TCR beta sequences to specific HLA alleles. Compared with equally common non-associated chains, HLA-associated TCR beta chains in a later analysis were more clonally expanded and had lower generation probabilities. In an earlier analysis of some 550 of the donors, most TCR beta V segments were observed in productive rearrangements about 90% or about 30% of the time, broadly matching IMGT annotations. The 87-base-pair reads could not distinguish some IMGT-functional V segments, including TRBV6-2 and TRBV6-3, so those segments were excluded. According to a later genetic analysis, donors in an Asian-associated ancestry cluster had fewer N-insertions in productive TCRs than the approximately 630-donor mean. According to a later analysis, most CMV-associated TCR beta chains appeared to be HLA-restricted, and the HLA associations seemed to be driven largely by CMV exposure. The study gave a list of some 150 TCR beta chains associated with cytomegalovirus. A group of highly shared sequence variants was considered likely to be a technical artifact of the sequencing pipeline. When HLA alleles, especially DR and DQ, strongly co-occurred, TCR associations were difficult to assign to individual alleles. A further reported finding was that TCR beta sequences accurately predicted the HLA-A and HLA-B alleles for most subjects in the first cohort. Because counts were too low, more than 15 rarely observed V segments, including chromosome 9 orphons, were left out of the earlier analysis of a few hundred of the donors. Because some donors lacked HLA typing at each locus, the association tests relied only on the typed subset. Linkage disequilibrium might explain the correlated functional status among segregating V segments, but an unknown experimental factor could not be ruled out. In both the original and validation cohorts, the classifier was reported to diagnose cytomegalovirus status with high specificity and sensitivity. Roughly uniform sequencing depth across donors was assumed in presence/absence analyses, although this assumption may not hold. In vitro tests confirmed that a few of the cytomegalovirus-associated TCR beta chains recognize cytomegalovirus antigens. A later genetic analysis associated a missense DCLRE1C variant with V-gene and J-gene trimming of TCR beta chains, and an independent cohort replicated the association. Most TCR sequences were observed very rarely across donors, whereas some public TCRs were present in many individuals. Only TCR beta chains were sequenced in this cohort, and the absence of alpha or paired-chain data limited detectable features. For the cohort, immune exposure information was limited to CMV serostatus. In a later analysis, the rate of TCR association differed among HLA loci, with DRB1 alleles having the most associated TCRs and HLA-C alleles having the fewest. The authors suggested that the approach could potentially be extended to other disease states and immunological phenotypes.

The cohort was made up of approximately 670 healthy bone marrow donors. All cohort members were sampled while nominally healthy, although unrecorded immune exposures were likely present. The donor was CMV seronegative and was included in the group of over 300 seronegative cohort members. Every donor gave a peripheral blood sample, and the peripheral blood mononuclear cells from that sample were used for TCR beta sequencing. Genomic DNA was extracted from the blood cell samples with the Qiagen DNeasy Blood Extraction Kit. The library came from the immunoSEQ multiplex PCR assay. A mixture of 60 forward primers for TCR Vbeta segments and 13 reverse primers for TCR Jbeta segments was used in the multiplex PCR. A multiplex PCR assay on genomic DNA amplified the CDR3 region of rearranged TCR beta genes. Amplified TCR beta libraries were sequenced as 87-base-pair reads on the Illumina HiSeq System. For the original study's pipeline: A later analysis counted 75 million to 100 million unique TCR beta chains across the approximately 700 repertoires, and 10 million to 11 million of these chains were shared by at least two donors. A nearest-neighbor algorithm error-corrected the raw reads and collapsed the reads into unique sequences, merging closely related sequences to remove PCR and sequencing errors. To assign V, D and J gene segments, CDR3 sequences were aligned to IMGT reference sequences. For a sequence to be retained, a match of at least six nucleotides was required to both a V gene segment and a J gene segment. Rearrangements were called productive when the CDR3 lacked stop codons and stayed in frame with V and J; all others were non-productive. Following IMGT convention, CDR3 was defined as the stretch from the second conserved V-encoded cysteine to the conserved J-encoded phenylalanine. The earlier analysis of approximately 500 of the donors excluded sequences that lacked an unambiguous match to a single V gene segment. An earlier analysis of fewer than 650 of the donors classified V segments as functional when productive rearrangements were above 56.7% and as segregating when the standard deviation between donors was above 5%. A statistical classification framework was built for diagnosing cytomegalovirus status from the catalog of TCR beta chain sequences. V and J gene assignment, in a later analysis, came from comparing TCR nucleotide sequences with IMGT/GENE-DB human TR gene sequences. In a later analysis, CDR3 sequences and most-parsimonious VDJ recombination scenarios were assigned using the TCRdist pipeline. In a later analysis, each TCR beta chain was defined by its CDR3 amino acid sequence together with its V-gene family, and reads without a unique V-gene family were excluded. In a later analysis, some 600 highly shared, low-generation-probability nucleotide sequences were removed to address suspected cross-contamination and a sequencing artifact. For each public chain, a later analysis derived a clonal expansion index from normalized ranks of inferred template counts within each repertoire. In a later analysis, generation probabilities were computed with a VDJ recombination model fitted to out-of-frame rearrangements, and the resulting probabilities were checked against IGoR. In a later analysis, TCR-TCR, TCR-HLA and TCR-CMV co-occurrence was scored with hypergeometric tests, and a repertoire-size bias correction was applied to TCR pairs. In a later analysis, false discovery rates were estimated by permuting HLA or CMV assignments 20 times. In a later analysis, co-occurring TCRs were grouped using DBSCAN, with TCRdist sequence similarity added in when clustering inside HLA-allele-positive subsets. For co-occurrence clustering, repertoires with fewer than 30,000 or more than 120,000 public chains were excluded, along with five repertoires with anomalous nucleotide sharing. Held by TCRdb, this immuneACCESS table contains in-frame sequences only and omits some clones. Under half of the omission traces to an unresolved V gene where checked; the cause of the rest is unknown. That table is the source of V, J and clone size, and D and trimming were worked out from the DNA. The sample table holds 200,000 or so clones, of which 82% were seen once. The ten most abundant clones make up around 0.1% of the sample.

Concerning this clone: Its target antigen remains unknown. No base-level quality is on record; no much larger clone is a single base apart.

Looking up the germline V gene yields CDR1 MNHNS and CDR2 SASEGT. Trimming accounts for 4 bases at V and 3 bases at J, while the number of junction bases matched to no gene is 5. The CDR3 starts with the cysteine, ends with the phenylalanine, and has 15 residues. Left in the record is the CDR3 DNA by itself, 45 bases read in frame from the first base. This chain joins TRBV6-1 to TRBJ2-3; 9 middle bases align to TRBD1. This receptor was taken from a boy aged 2 to 10 in good health and CMV-seronegative. The specimen sequenced was PBMCs. The bases are TGTGCCAGCAGTGCCGACAGGGGGAGGACAGATACGCAGTATTTT. Its protein reads: CASSADRGRTDTQYF.